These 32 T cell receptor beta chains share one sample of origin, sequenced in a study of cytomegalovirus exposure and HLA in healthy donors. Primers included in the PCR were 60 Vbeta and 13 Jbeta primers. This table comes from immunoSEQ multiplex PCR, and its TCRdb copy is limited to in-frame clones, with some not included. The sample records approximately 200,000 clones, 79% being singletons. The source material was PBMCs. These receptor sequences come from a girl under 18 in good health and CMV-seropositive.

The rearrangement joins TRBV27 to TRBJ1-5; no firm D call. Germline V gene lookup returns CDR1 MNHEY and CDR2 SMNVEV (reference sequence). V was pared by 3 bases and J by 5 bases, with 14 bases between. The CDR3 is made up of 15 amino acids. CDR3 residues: CASSFDRGGHQPQHF. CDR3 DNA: TGTGCCAGCAGTTTCGACCGTGGAGGGCATCAGCCCCAGCATTTT.

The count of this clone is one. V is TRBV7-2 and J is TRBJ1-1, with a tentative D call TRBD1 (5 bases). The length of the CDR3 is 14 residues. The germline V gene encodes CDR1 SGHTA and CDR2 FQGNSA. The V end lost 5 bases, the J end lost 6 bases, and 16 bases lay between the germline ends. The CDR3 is CASSLQGGVAEAFF. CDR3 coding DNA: TGTGCCAGCAGCCTGCAGGGAGGGGTCGCTGAAGCTTTCTTT.

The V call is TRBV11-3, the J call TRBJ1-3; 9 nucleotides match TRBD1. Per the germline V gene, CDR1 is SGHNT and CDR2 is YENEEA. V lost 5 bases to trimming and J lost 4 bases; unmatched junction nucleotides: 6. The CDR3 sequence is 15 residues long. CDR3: CASSESGTGGNTIYF. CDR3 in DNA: TGTGCCAGCAGCGAATCCGGGACAGGGGGAAACACCATATATTTT.

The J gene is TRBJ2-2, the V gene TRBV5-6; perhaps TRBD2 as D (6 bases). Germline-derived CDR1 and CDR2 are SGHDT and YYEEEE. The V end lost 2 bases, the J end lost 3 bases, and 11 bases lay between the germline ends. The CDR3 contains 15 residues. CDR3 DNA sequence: TGTGCCAGCAGCTTACTAGCTAGGGACACCGGGGAGCTGTTTTTT. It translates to CASSLLARDTGELFF.

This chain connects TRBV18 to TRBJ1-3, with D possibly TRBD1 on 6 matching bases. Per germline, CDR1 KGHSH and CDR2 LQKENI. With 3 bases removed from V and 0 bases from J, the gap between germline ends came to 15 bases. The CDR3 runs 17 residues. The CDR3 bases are TGTGCCAGCTCACCGTTTCGACAGGAATCCTCTGGAAACACCATATATTTT. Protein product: CASSPFRQESSGNTIYF.

The CDR3 loop reads CAWSVGSQGFTEAFF. CDR3 DNA sequence: TGTGCCTGGAGTGTAGGGTCACAGGGTTTCACTGAAGCTTTCTTT. This chain joins TRBV30 and TRBJ1-1; tentatively, D is TRBD1 (6 bases). Trimming took 0 bases from V and 4 from J, leaving 15 bases between them. The CDR3 loop spans 15 amino acids. The germline CDR1 and CDR2 sequences are GTSNPN and SVGIG (reference sequence).

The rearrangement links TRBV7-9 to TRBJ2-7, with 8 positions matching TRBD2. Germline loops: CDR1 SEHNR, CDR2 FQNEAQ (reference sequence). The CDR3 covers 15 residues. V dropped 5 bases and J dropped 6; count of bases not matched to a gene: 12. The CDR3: CASSSNSGAPGEQYF. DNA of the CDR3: TGTGCCAGCAGCAGTAATAGCGGGGCGCCGGGCGAGCAGTACTTC.

The CDR3, as DNA: TGTGCCAGCAGCTTGAGGGGCCGGGGGGAGACCCAGTACTTC. Translation gives CASSLRGRGETQYF. V gene TRBV7-8 combines with J gene TRBJ2-5; a possible D gene is TRBD2 (6 bases). This CDR3 comprises 14 residues. The V end lost 3 bases, the J end lost 5 bases, and 13 bases lay between the germline ends. Germline CDR1 SGHVS, CDR2 FQNEAQ.

The DNA of the CDR3 is TGTGCCAGCAGGGGCGCAGGAGGGGAGGTAGAGACCCAGTACTTC. It specifies CASRGAGGEVETQYF. The V call is TRBV12-1, the J call TRBJ2-5; the listed D gene, TRBD2, was not tested against the DNA. TRBV12-1 is classified as a pseudogene. The CDR3 has 15 amino acids.

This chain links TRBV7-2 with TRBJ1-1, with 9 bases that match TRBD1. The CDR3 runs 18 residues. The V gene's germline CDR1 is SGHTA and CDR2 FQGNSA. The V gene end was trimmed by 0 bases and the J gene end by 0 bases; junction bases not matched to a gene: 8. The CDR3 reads CASSLAVPGQGLNTEAFF. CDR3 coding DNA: TGTGCCAGCAGCTTAGCGGTCCCGGGACAGGGTTTGAACACTGAAGCTTTCTTT.

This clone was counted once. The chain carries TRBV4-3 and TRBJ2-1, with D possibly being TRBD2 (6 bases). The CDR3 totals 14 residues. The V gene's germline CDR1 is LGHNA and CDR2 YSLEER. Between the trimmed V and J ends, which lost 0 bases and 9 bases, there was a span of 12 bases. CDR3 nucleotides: TGCGCCAGCAGCCAAGAACGGGGGATCAGTGAGCAGTTCTTC. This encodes CASSQERGISEQFF.

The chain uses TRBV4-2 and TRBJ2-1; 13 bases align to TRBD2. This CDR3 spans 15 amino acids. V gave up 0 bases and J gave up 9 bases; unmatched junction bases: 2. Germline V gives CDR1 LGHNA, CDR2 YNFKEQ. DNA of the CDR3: TGTGCCAGCAGCCAAGACCGGACTAGCGGGGGTGAGCAGTTCTTC. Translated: CASSQDRTSGGEQFF.

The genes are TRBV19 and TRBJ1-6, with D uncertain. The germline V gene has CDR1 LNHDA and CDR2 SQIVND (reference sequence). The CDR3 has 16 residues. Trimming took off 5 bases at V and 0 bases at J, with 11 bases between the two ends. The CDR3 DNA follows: TGTGCCAGTAGTCCAGTCCATTTCTCCTATAATTCACCCCTCCACTTT. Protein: CASSPVHFSYNSPLHF.

Written as DNA, the CDR3 is TGTGCCAGCAGCCAAGATATTCGGACTAGCGGGGGGGCCCACTCCTACGAGCAGTACTTC. Amino acids: CASSQDIRTSGGAHSYEQYF. The chain couples TRBV4-2 to TRBJ2-7, with 15 bases fitting TRBD2. Trimming removed 0 bases from V and 0 bases from J; junction bases left unmatched: 9. This CDR3 is built from 20 residues. The germline V gene encodes CDR1 LGHNA and CDR2 YNFKEQ.

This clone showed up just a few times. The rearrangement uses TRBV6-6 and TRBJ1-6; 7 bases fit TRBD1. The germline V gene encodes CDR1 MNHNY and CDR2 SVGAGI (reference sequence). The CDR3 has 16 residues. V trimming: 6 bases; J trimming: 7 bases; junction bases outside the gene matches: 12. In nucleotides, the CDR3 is TGTGCCAGCAGCAGGGGGTCTCGCGGGGCAAATTCACCCCTCCACTTT. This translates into CASSRGSRGANSPLHF.

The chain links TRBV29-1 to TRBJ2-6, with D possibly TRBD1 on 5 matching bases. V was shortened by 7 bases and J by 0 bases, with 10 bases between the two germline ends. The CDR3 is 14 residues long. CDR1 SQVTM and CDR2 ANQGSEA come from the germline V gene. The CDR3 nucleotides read TGCAGCGCTAGGCAGGGCTCTGGGGCCAACGTCCTGACTTTC. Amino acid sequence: CSARQGSGANVLTF.

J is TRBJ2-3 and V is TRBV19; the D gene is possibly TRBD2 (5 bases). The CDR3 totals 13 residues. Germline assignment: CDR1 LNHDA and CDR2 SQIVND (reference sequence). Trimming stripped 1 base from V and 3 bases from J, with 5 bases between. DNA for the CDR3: TGTGCCAGTAGTATAGGGGAGACAGATACGCAGTATTTT. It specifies CASSIGETDTQYF.

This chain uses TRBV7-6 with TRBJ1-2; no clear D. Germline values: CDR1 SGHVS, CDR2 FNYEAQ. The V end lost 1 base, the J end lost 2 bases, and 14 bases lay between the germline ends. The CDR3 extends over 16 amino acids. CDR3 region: CASSLVAAGRNYGYTF. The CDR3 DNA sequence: TGTGCCAGCAGCTTAGTAGCGGCGGGAAGAAACTATGGCTACACCTTC. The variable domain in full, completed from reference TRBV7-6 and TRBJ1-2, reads GAGVSQSPRYKVTKRGQDVALRCDPISGHVSLYWYRQALGQGPEFLTYFNYEAQQDKSGLPNDRFSAERPEGSISTLTIQRTEQRDSAMYRCASSLVAAGRNYGYTFGSGTRLTVV.

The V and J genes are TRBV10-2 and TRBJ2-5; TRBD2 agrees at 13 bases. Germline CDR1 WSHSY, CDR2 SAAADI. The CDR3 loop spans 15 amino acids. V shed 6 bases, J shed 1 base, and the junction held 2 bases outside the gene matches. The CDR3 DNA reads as TGCGCCAGCAGAGGGACTAGCGGGGCCCAAGAGACCCAGTACTTC. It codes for CASRGTSGAQETQYF.

DNA for the CDR3: TGTGCCAGCAGTCCAGGGGATTACTCTGGCTACACCTTC. This translates into CASSPGDYSGYTF. This chain links TRBV28 with TRBJ1-2, with TRBD1 as a possible D gene (6 bases). The CDR3 is made up of 13 amino acids. V lost 5 bases to trimming and J lost 7 bases, with 14 bases between them. Germline assignment: CDR1 MDHEN and CDR2 SYDVKM.

The CDR3 bases are TGCGCCAGCAGCCAGCAGGGTATCACTGAAGCTTTCTTT. Amino acids: CASSQQGITEAFF. The gene calls are TRBV4-3 and TRBJ1-1, with a tentative D call TRBD1 (5 bases). The CDR3 length is 13 residues. The germline gives CDR1 LGHNA, CDR2 YSLEER. Trimming cost V 3 bases and J 4 bases, with 9 bases left between them.

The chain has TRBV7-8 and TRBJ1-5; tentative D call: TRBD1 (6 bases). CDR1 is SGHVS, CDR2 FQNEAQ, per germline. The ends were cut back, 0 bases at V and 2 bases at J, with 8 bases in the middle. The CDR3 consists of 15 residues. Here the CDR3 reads CASSLAQGGNQPQHF. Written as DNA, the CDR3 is TGTGCCAGCAGCTTAGCACAGGGCGGCAATCAGCCCCAGCATTTT.

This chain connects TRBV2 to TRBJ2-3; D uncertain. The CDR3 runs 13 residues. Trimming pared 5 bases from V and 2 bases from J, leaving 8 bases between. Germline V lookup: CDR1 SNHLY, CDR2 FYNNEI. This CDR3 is CASSPAATDTQYF. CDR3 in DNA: TGTGCCAGCAGTCCGGCGGCCACAGATACGCAGTATTTT.

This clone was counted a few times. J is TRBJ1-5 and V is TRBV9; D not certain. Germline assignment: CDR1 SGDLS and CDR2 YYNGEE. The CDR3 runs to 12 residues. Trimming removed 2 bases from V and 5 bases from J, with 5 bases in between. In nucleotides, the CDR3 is TGTGCCAGCAGCGTGGGAGATCAGCCCCAGCATTTT. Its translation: CASSVGDQPQHF.

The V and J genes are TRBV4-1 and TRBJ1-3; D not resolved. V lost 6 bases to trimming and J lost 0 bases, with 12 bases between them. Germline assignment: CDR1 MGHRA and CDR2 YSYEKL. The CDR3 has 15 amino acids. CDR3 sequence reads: CASSYDTFSGNTIYF. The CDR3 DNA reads TGCGCCAGCAGTTATGACACGTTCTCTGGAAACACCATATATTTT.

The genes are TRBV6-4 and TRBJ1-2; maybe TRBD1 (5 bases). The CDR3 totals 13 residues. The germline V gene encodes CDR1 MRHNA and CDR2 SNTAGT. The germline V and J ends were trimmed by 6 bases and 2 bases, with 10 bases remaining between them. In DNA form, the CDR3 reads TGTGCCAGCAGCCCCCAGGGCAACTATGGCTACACCTTC. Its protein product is CASSPQGNYGYTF.

CDR3 sequence: CASSLGAGPSDTQYF. In DNA form, the CDR3 reads TGTGCCAGCAGCTTAGGGGCAGGGCCCAGTGATACGCAGTATTTT. V gene TRBV7-2 combines with J gene TRBJ2-3; the D gene is possibly TRBD1 (5 bases). The CDR3 is made up of 15 amino acids. The V gene lost 1 base and the J gene lost 6 bases, with 14 bases spanning the gap. Germline lookup yields CDR1 SGHTA and CDR2 FQGNSA.

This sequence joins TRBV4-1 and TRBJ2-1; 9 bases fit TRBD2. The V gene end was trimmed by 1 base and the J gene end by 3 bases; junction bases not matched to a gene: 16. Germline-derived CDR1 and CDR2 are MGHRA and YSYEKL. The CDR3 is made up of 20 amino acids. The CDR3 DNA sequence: TGCGCCAGCAGCCAAGTACGCCGACTAGCGGAGATAACCGGCTACAATGAGCAGTTCTTC. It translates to CASSQVRRLAEITGYNEQFF.

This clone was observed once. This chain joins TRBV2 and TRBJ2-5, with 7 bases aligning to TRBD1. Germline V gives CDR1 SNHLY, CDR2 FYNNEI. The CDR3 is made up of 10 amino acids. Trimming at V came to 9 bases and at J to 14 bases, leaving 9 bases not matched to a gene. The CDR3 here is CASLGQNSYF. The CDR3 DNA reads TGTGCCAGTCTGGGACAGAACTCTTACTTC. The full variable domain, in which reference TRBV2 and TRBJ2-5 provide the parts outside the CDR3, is EPEVTQTPSHQVTQMGQEVILRCVPISNHLYFYWYRQILGQKVEFLVSFYNNEISEKSEIFDDQFSVERPDGSNFTLKIRSTKLEDSAMYFCASLGQNSYFGPGTRLLVL.

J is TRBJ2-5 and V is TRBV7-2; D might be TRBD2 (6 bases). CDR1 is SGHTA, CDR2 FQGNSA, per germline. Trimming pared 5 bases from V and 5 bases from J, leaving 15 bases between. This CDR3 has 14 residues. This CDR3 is CASSLGAGSETQYF. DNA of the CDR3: TGTGCCAGCAGCCTAGGGGCGGGAAGCGAGACCCAGTACTTC.

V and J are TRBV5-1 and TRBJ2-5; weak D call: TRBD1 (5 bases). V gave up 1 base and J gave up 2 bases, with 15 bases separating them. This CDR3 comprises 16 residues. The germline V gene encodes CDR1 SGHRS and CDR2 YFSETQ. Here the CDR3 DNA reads TGCGCCAGCAGCTTGCCACAGGTCGGCCTACAAGAGACCCAGTACTTC. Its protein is CASSLPQVGLQETQYF.

The chain's CDR3 is CASSLAGQPQHF. CDR3 nucleotides: TGTGCCAGCAGCTTAGCCGGTCAGCCCCAGCATTTT. The chain uses TRBV7-2 and TRBJ1-5; D ambiguous. The germline V gene encodes CDR1 SGHTA and CDR2 FQGNSA. CDR3 length: 12 residues. The ends were cut back, 0 bases at V and 6 bases at J, with 3 bases in the middle.